This T cell receptor beta chain was documented in a study of shared clonotypes between healthy human individuals. Study details: CD4 naive cells filled three plates per donor, CD4 memory three, CD8 naive two and CD8 memory one. Points from the study as a whole: The sharing of 5% to 6.5% of naive CD4 clonotypes was seen across several donors. Rarefaction curves obtained for sorted subsets showed sequencing incomplete despite large depth.

Only in-frame clones appear in the TCRdb table, and some are missing; sequencing was by immunoSEQ multiplex PCR. In the table there are some 2 million clones, less than 95% of which are singletons. A note on this clone: Its target is unknown.

The CDR3 has 16 residues. Looked up from germline, CDR1 is GTSNPN and CDR2 is SVGIG (reference sequence). Losses at the gene ends were 2 bases for V and 4 bases for J; bases not matched to a gene: 8. CD45RO-negative cells were positively selected for CCR7, leaving out terminally differentiated effector memory CD45RA+ cells. The sequenced material came from naive CD8+ T cells sorted from blood. The sequence derives from a man aged 18 to 35 in good health. This sequence joins TRBV30 and TRBJ2-1; 10 nucleotides match TRBD1. CDR3 coding DNA: TGTGCCTGGAGTCCGACCGGGGGACAGGGGTACAATGAGCAGTTCTTC. Translated, it gives CAWSPTGGQGYNEQFF.